The 32 T cell receptor beta chains in this list originate from one sample, sequenced in a study of blood T cell repertoires in COVID-19 (TCRdb year 2020). The library was obtained by the immunoSEQ multiplex PCR assay. Imported from immuneACCESS, the table was reduced by TCRdb to in-frame sequences with V and J called. These copies leave out some clones; in studies compared against another copy, an unresolved V gene accounts for under half, and the cause of the remainder is not known. The sample profile shows 270,000 or so clones; around nine tenths of them were found once. Roughly 3% of the sample is held by the ten biggest clonotypes. The sample taken for sequencing was PBMCs or T cells enriched from blood (not recorded which). All receptors derive from a woman under 30 who had recovered from COVID-19.

V gene TRBV3-1 (or the pseudogene TRBV3-2) combines with J gene TRBJ2-1, with D possibly being TRBD1 (6 bases). V shed 1 base and J shed 7 bases, with 14 bases lying between them. CDR1 is LGHDT, CDR2 YNNKEL, per germline (reference sequence). The CDR3 totals 15 residues. The CDR3 sequence is CASSQGRPGANEQFF. The CDR3 nucleotides are TGTGCCAGCAGCCAAGGCCGACCAGGGGCAAATGAGCAGTTCTTC.

The CDR3: CASSLGGGRAAETQYF. CDR3 DNA sequence: TGCGCCAGCAGCTTGGGAGGCGGGAGGGCCGCAGAGACCCAGTACTTC. The chain combines TRBV5-1 with TRBJ2-5; 9 positions agree with TRBD2. J lost 4 bases, V lost 0 bases, and 7 bases had no gene match. Germline-derived CDR1 and CDR2 are SGHRS and YFSETQ. The length of the CDR3 is 16 residues.

The rearrangement links TRBV7-2 to TRBJ2-3; TRBD2 matches at 8 bases. The V gene end was trimmed by 5 bases and the J gene end by 2 bases; junction bases not matched to a gene: 9. The CDR3 runs to 16 residues. Germline CDR1 SGHTA, CDR2 FQGNSA. The CDR3 coding sequence is TGTGCCAGCAGCCTGCAATCTAGCGGGCCCACAGATACGCAGTATTTT. It is translated as CASSLQSSGPTDTQYF.

The chain uses TRBV5-6 and TRBJ2-1; 7 bases are a match to TRBD1. This CDR3 comprises 15 residues. V was pared by 0 bases and J by 6 bases, with 6 bases of the junction left unmatched. The germline CDR1 and CDR2 sequences are SGHDT and YYEEEE. The CDR3 DNA sequence: TGTGCCAGCAGCTTGGGAGGGGGCAGGGTCAATGAGCAGTTCTTC. Translation gives CASSLGGGRVNEQFF. Filled out from reference TRBV5-6 and TRBJ2-1, the complete variable domain reads DAGVTQSPTHLIKTRGQQVTLRCSPKSGHDTVSWYQQALGQGPQFIFQYYEEEERQRGNFPDRFSGHQFPNYSSELNVNALLLGDSALYLCASSLGGGRVNEQFFGPGTRLTVL.

The chain couples TRBV7-9 to TRBJ2-7; tentatively, D is TRBD1 (6 bases). The CDR3 contains 14 residues. Germline assignment: CDR1 SEHNR and CDR2 FQNEAQ (reference sequence). V lost 3 bases and J lost 2, with 11 bases in between. In DNA, the CDR3 is TGTGCCAGCAGCTTCCCAGGGGTAACCTACGAGCAGTACTTC. As protein: CASSFPGVTYEQYF.

The chain uses TRBV9 and TRBJ2-5; 9 nucleotides align to TRBD2. The junction had 3 bases not matched to a gene; V was cut back by 1 base and J by 2 bases. CDR1 is SGDLS, CDR2 YYNGEE, per germline. This CDR3 is built from 15 residues. The CDR3 loop reads CASSVWSGGQETQYF. In DNA, the CDR3 is TGTGCCAGCAGCGTATGGAGCGGGGGGCAAGAGACCCAGTACTTC.

The CDR3 spells CASRLKTFFSPREAENTEAFF. The CDR3 DNA follows: TGTGCAAGTCGCTTAAAAACCTTTTTCTCCCCCCGTGAGGCGGAGAACACTGAAGCTTTCTTT. The J gene is TRBJ1-1, the V gene TRBV12-2. TRBV12-2 constitutes a pseudogene. This CDR3 region has 21 residues.

The CDR3 sequence is CASSDTGQGLNGYTF. As DNA, the CDR3 is TGTGCCAGCAGTGACACCGGACAGGGTCTTAATGGCTACACCTTC. The gene calls are TRBV6-4 and TRBJ1-2; 8 nucleotides align to TRBD1. Unmatched junction bases numbered 8, after V lost 2 bases and J lost 6 bases. Germline-derived CDR1 and CDR2 are MRHNA and SNTAGT. CDR3 size: 15 residues.

The chain recombines TRBV28 with TRBJ2-7, with 9 positions matching TRBD1. V gave up 6 bases and J gave up 3 bases; unmatched junction bases: 9. The CDR3 has 15 amino acids. The germline gives CDR1 MDHEN, CDR2 SYDVKM. CDR3 in amino acids: CASRGGQGVNYEQYF. The CDR3 DNA is TGTGCCAGCAGGGGGGGACAGGGAGTGAACTACGAGCAGTACTTC.

The V gene is TRBV11-3, the J gene TRBJ2-3; the D gene is possibly TRBD1 (5 bases). Germline V gene data show CDR1 as SGHNT and CDR2 as YENEEA. Between the trimmed V and J ends, which lost 5 bases and 2 bases, there was a span of 11 bases. The CDR3 sequence is 14 residues long. CDR3 nucleotides: TGTGCCAGCAGCCTAGGGGCCGTCACAGATACGCAGTATTTT. Protein sequence: CASSLGAVTDTQYF.

This clone was detected only once. V is TRBV2 and J is TRBJ1-1; D not certain. Between the trimmed V and J ends, which lost 3 bases and 1 base, there was a span of 6 bases. Germline assignment: CDR1 SNHLY and CDR2 FYNNEI. The CDR3 covers 13 residues. CDR3 loop: CASSDEQNTEAFF. For the CDR3, the DNA is TGTGCCAGCAGTGATGAACAGAACACTGAAGCTTTCTTT.

This clone was detected a few times. The chain has TRBV9 and TRBJ2-2; 7 bases fit TRBD1. Germline CDR1 reads SGDLS; CDR2 reads YYNGEE. V lost 5 bases to trimming and J lost 2 bases; unmatched junction nucleotides: 3. CDR3 size: 14 residues. The CDR3 coding sequence is TGTGCCAGCAGGGGACAGAGCAACACCGGGGAGCTGTTTTTT. This translates into CASRGQSNTGELFF.

A word on this clone: This may be a read error, as it is one base from a much larger clone. The chain couples TRBV19 to TRBJ1-1; D uncertain. There are 12 residues in the CDR3. The germline V gene has CDR1 LNHDA and CDR2 SQIVND (reference sequence). V was pared by 4 bases and J by 1 base, with 4 bases between. The CDR3 region has the DNA TGTGCCAGTAGTACAGGGAACACTGAAGCTTTCTTT. Translating it yields CASSTGNTEAFF. The entire variable domain, with the rest obtained from reference TRBV19 and TRBJ1-1, is as follows: DGGITQSPKYLFRKEGQNVTLSCEQNLNHDAMYWYRQDPGQGLRLIYYSQIVNDFQKGDIAEGYSVSREKKESFPLTVTSAQKNPTAFYLCASSTGNTEAFFGQGTRLTVV.

The chain recombines TRBV19 with TRBJ1-5; the match to TRBD1 covers 8 bases. The germline V gene has CDR1 LNHDA and CDR2 SQIVND (reference sequence). This CDR3 has 14 residues. V trimming: 3 bases; J trimming: 5 bases; junction bases outside the gene matches: 3. The CDR3 protein is CASSIAGGDQPQHF. Written as DNA, the CDR3 is TGTGCCAGTAGTATCGCAGGGGGCGATCAGCCCCAGCATTTT.

The genes are TRBV4-3 and TRBJ1-1; no definite D call. Per the germline V gene, CDR1 is LGHNA and CDR2 is YSLEER. CDR3 length equals 14 residues. V gave up 0 bases and J gave up 0 bases, with 5 bases separating them. The CDR3 DNA reads TGCGCCAGCAGCCAAGATCACATGAACACTGAAGCTTTCTTT. This encodes CASSQDHMNTEAFF.

The rearrangement joins TRBV6-5 to TRBJ1-1; D ambiguous. This CDR3 is built from 12 residues. Germline V CDR1 and CDR2: MNHEY, SVGAGI. V gave up 10 bases and J gave up 7 bases, with 16 bases separating them. The CDR3 sequence: CATGGPGVEAFF. CDR3 bases: TGTGCCACGGGAGGTCCGGGAGTTGAAGCTTTCTTT.

The rearrangement joins TRBV18 to TRBJ1-1; possible D gene TRBD1, 5 bases. Germline lookup yields CDR1 KGHSH and CDR2 LQKENI. The CDR3 consists of 13 residues. The V and J ends lost 4 bases and 6 bases respectively, with 12 bases between them. CDR3 nucleotide sequence: TGTGCCAGCTCACTCCCGGGGGACCCTGAAGCTTTCTTT. Residues: CASSLPGDPEAFF.

This rearrangement joins TRBV7-2 to TRBJ1-2; 9 nucleotides line up with TRBD1. Germline V gives CDR1 SGHTA, CDR2 FQGNSA. The CDR3 extends over 14 amino acids. The V and J ends lost 4 bases and 4 bases, in that order; junction bases with no gene match: 4. The CDR3 spells CASSSQGAAYGYTF. The CDR3 DNA follows: TGTGCCAGCAGCTCACAGGGGGCCGCCTATGGCTACACCTTC.

The chain uses TRBV3-1 (or the pseudogene TRBV3-2) and TRBJ2-2; 11 bases are shared with TRBD2. The CDR3 consists of 16 residues. The J segment lost 2 bases and the V segment lost 4 bases, leaving 3 bases of the junction unmatched. Germline V gives CDR1 LGHDT, CDR2 YNNKEL (reference sequence). CDR3 protein: CASSRLAGTNTGELFF. The CDR3, as DNA: TGTGCCAGCAGCCGACTAGCGGGAACTAACACCGGGGAGCTGTTTTTT.

The chain combines TRBV9 with TRBJ2-1, with 7 positions matching TRBD2. The CDR3 runs 17 residues. Germline CDR1 reads SGDLS; CDR2 reads YYNGEE. The V gene end was trimmed by 3 bases and the J gene end by 3 bases; junction bases not matched to a gene: 12. The CDR3 region is CASSGGVGRAGYNEQFF. In DNA form, the CDR3 reads TGTGCCAGCAGCGGCGGCGTAGGGAGGGCCGGCTACAATGAGCAGTTCTTC.

The gene calls are TRBV7-9 and TRBJ2-1; perhaps TRBD2 as D (5 bases). V was clipped by 2 bases and J by 7 bases, with 12 bases between them. The length of the CDR3 is 14 residues. Per the germline V gene, CDR1 is SEHNR and CDR2 is FQNEAQ (reference sequence). The DNA of the CDR3 is TGTGCCAGCAGCTTACCACCCGAGGGAAATGAGCAGTTCTTC. It is translated as CASSLPPEGNEQFF.

The chain links TRBV6-5 to TRBJ1-2, with D uncertain. The germline V and J ends were trimmed by 8 bases and 2 bases, with 9 bases remaining between them. The CDR3 totals 12 residues. The V gene's germline CDR1 is MNHEY and CDR2 SVGAGI. For the CDR3, the DNA is TGTGCCAGCGAGGTCTCGAACTATGGCTACACCTTC. Its translation: CASEVSNYGYTF.

This chain connects TRBV7-2 to TRBJ1-1, with D perhaps TRBD1 (6 bases). V lost 4 bases to trimming and J lost 0 bases, with 15 bases between them. The germline CDR1 and CDR2 sequences are SGHTA and FQGNSA. This CDR3 is built from 16 residues. The CDR3 sequence is CASSSPKTGMNTEAFF. CDR3 in DNA: TGTGCCAGCAGCTCCCCCAAGACAGGAATGAACACTGAAGCTTTCTTT.

This chain connects TRBV2 to TRBJ1-5; 7 bases are a match to TRBD1. The CDR3 consists of 18 residues. Unmatched junction bases numbered 17, after V lost 6 bases and J lost 3 bases. Per germline, CDR1 SNHLY and CDR2 FYNNEI. The CDR3 loop reads CASSLTSGDSSNNQPQHF. DNA for the CDR3: TGTGCCAGCAGCTTAACGTCGGGGGACAGTTCCAACAATCAGCCCCAGCATTTT.

The DNA for the CDR3 is TGCACCAGCAGCCAACCTCCGGGGACTAGCGGGGGGGCCGGAGAGACCCAGTACTTC. Protein product: CTSSQPPGTSGGAGETQYF. This chain connects TRBV1 to TRBJ2-5; the table assigns TRBD2, which was not confirmed against the DNA. TRBV1 is listed as a pseudogene. The CDR3 length is 19 residues.

This chain links TRBV14 with TRBJ2-3, with TRBD1 identical over 7 bases. With V trimmed by 0 bases and J by 2 bases, 8 bases remained unmatched. Germline-derived CDR1 and CDR2 are SGHDN and FVKESK. This CDR3 is 17 amino acids long. CDR3: CASSQERGLPITDTQYF. The CDR3 coding sequence is TGTGCCAGCAGCCAAGAGAGGGGGCTCCCGATCACAGATACGCAGTATTTT. The full variable domain, with the rest looked up from reference TRBV14 and TRBJ2-3, is EAGVTQFPSHSVIEKGQTVTLRCDPISGHDNLYWYRRVMGKEIKFLLHFVKESKQDESGMPNNRFLAERTGGTYSTLKVQPAELEDSGVYFCASSQERGLPITDTQYFGPGTRLTVL.

The chain joins TRBV25-1 to TRBJ1-2; 12 bases match TRBD1. The CDR3 is 17 amino acids. V gave up 2 bases and J gave up 0 bases; unmatched junction bases: 4. The germline V gene has CDR1 MGHDK and CDR2 SYGVNS. CDR3 in amino acids: CASSEGTGGVSNYGYTF. The CDR3 DNA reads as TGTGCCAGCAGTGAAGGGACAGGGGGCGTTTCTAACTATGGCTACACCTTC.

The rearrangement links TRBV29-1 to TRBJ1-2; 11 positions match TRBD1. The CDR3 runs to 17 residues. V lost 1 base, J lost 2 bases, and 9 bases stayed unmatched. CDR1 SQVTM and CDR2 ANQGSEA come from the germline V gene. CDR3 sequence reads: CSVEAPGQGVLNYGYTF. CDR3 sequence (DNA): TGCAGCGTTGAAGCACCGGGACAGGGGGTATTGAACTATGGCTACACCTTC. Looking up the rest from reference TRBV29-1 and TRBJ1-2 gives the full variable domain: SAVISQKPSRDICQRGTSLTIQCQVDSQVTMMFWYRQQPGQSLTLIATANQGSEATYESGFVIDKFPISRPNLTFSTLTVSNMSPEDSSIYLCSVEAPGQGVLNYGYTFGSGTRLTVV.

The genes are TRBV28 and TRBJ2-4; perhaps TRBD2 as D (5 bases). From germline, CDR1 is MDHEN and CDR2 SYDVKM. Trimming took 1 base from V and 6 from J, leaving 13 bases between them. The CDR3 runs to 15 residues. The CDR3 spells CASSLFRGMANIQYF. The DNA of the CDR3 is TGTGCCAGCAGTTTATTTCGGGGAATGGCAAACATTCAGTACTTC.

In its sample, this clone was seen once. The CDR3: CASSRQAANTEAFF. CDR3 DNA: TGTGCCAGCAGTCGACAGGCGGCGAACACTGAAGCTTTCTTT. The gene calls are TRBV5-4 and TRBJ1-1, with D possibly being TRBD1 (6 bases). Trimming removed 5 bases at V and 1 base at J, with 12 bases between. Germline values: CDR1 SGHNT, CDR2 YYREEE (reference sequence). The CDR3 consists of 14 residues.

The chain employs TRBV28 and TRBJ2-4; D is possibly TRBD1 (5 bases). Looked up from germline, CDR1 is MDHEN and CDR2 is SYDVKM. V lost 6 bases to trimming and J lost 7 bases, with 13 bases between them. The CDR3 has 13 residues. The CDR3 region is CASRLFRGNIQYF. The DNA of the CDR3 is TGTGCCAGCAGACTTTTTAGGGGTAACATTCAGTACTTC.

V gene TRBV5-4 combines with J gene TRBJ2-6; 7 positions agree with TRBD2. The germline gives CDR1 SGHNT, CDR2 YYREEE (reference sequence). V lost 0 bases to trimming and J lost 2 bases; unmatched junction nucleotides: 8. This CDR3 has 18 amino acids. The DNA for the CDR3 is TGTGCCAGCAGCTTGGGGCGGGAGCTTAACACTGGGGCCAACGTCCTGACTTTC. Protein: CASSLGRELNTGANVLTF. The full variable domain, in which reference TRBV5-4 and TRBJ2-6 provide the parts outside the CDR3, is ETGVTQSPTHLIKTRGQQVTLRCSSQSGHNTVSWYQQALGQGPQFIFQYYREEENGRGNFPPRFSGLQFPNYSSELNVNALELDDSALYLCASSLGRELNTGANVLTFGAGSRLTVL.